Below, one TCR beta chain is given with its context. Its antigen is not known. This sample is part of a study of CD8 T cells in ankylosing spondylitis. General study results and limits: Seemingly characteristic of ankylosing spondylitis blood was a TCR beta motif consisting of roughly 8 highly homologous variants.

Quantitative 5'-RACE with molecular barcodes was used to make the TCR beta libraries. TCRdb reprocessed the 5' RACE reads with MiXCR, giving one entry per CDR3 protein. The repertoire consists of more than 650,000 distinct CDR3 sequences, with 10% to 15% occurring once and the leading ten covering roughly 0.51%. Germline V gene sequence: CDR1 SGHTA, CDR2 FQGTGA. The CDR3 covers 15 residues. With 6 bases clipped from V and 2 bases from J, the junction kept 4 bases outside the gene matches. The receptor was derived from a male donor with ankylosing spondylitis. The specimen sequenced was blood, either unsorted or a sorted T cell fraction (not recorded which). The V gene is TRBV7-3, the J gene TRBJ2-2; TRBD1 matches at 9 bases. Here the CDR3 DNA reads TGTGCCAGCAGTAGGACAGGGGCCAACACCGGGGAGCTGTTTTTT. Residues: CASSRTGANTGELFF.